One T cell receptor beta chain is described in this entry. This record belongs to a study of blood T cell repertoires in COVID-19. Study-wide context: Sites in the United States, Italy and Spain provided acute and convalescent COVID-19 samples.

Authors' methods: Reference gene primer amplification yielded estimated nucleated cell counts. Clones were sequenced by immunoSEQ multiplex PCR, and TCRdb holds only the in-frame ones, with some missing. V, J and clone size are taken as reported in that table, and D and trimming were inferred from the DNA itself. The repertoire holds about 92,000 clones, with 80% as singletons. The CDR3 runs 15 residues. V was pared by 3 bases and J by 5 bases, with 7 bases of the junction left unmatched. The germline V gene has CDR1 LNHNV and CDR2 YYDKDF (reference sequence). The V gene is TRBV15, the J gene TRBJ1-2; 9 nucleotides line up with TRBD1. The source material was peripheral blood. This clonotype was sampled from a woman between 70 and 85 years old with acute or convalescent COVID-19. Written as DNA, the CDR3 is TGTGCCACCAGCAGGGACCCGGGACAGGGATATGGCTACACCTTC. Encoded protein: CATSRDPGQGYGYTF.